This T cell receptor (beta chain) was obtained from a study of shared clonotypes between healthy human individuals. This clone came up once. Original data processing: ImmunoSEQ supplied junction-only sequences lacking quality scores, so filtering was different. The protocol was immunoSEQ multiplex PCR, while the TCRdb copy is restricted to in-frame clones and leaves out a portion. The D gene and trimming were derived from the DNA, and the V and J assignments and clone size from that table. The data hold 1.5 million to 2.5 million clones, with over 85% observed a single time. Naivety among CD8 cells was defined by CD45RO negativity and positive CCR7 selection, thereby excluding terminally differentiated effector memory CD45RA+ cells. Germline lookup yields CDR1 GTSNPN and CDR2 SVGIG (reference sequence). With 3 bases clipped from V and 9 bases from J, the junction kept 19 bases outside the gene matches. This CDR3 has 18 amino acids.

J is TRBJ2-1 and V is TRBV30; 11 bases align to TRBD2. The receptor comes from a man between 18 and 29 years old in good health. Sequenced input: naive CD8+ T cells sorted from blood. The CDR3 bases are TGTGCCTGGAGCCGTCCCTGGCGTCTAGCGGGAGGTGACGGTGAGCAGTTCTTC. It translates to CAWSRPWRLAGGDGEQFF.